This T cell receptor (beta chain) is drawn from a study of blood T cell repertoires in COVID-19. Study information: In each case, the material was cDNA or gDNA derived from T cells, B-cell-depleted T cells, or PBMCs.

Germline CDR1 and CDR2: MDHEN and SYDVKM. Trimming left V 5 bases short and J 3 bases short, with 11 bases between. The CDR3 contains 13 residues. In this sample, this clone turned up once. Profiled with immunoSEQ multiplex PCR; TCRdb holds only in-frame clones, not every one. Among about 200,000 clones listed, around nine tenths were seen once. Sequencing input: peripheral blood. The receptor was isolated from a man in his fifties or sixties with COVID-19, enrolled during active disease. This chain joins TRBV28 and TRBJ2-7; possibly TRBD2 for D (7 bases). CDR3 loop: CASSPGGRYEQYF. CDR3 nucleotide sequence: TGTGCCAGCAGTCCCGGGGGGCGCTACGAGCAGTACTTC. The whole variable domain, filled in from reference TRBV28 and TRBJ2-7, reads DVKVTQSSRYLVKRTGEKVFLECVQDMDHENMFWYRQDPGLGLRLIYFSYDVKMKEKGDIPEGYSVSREKKERFSLILESASTNQTSMYLCASSPGGRYEQYFGPGTRLTVT.